Listed below are T cell receptor beta chains from one sample, sequenced in a study of blood T cell repertoires in COVID-19. TCRdb keeps only in-frame clones here, not all; method: immunoSEQ multiplex PCR. The sample has 230,000 or so clones; roughly 88% are singletons. The sample consisted of PBMCs or T cells enriched from blood (not recorded which). These receptors were collected from a woman in her 50s with acute COVID-19. CDR3s include the opening cysteine and the closing phenylalanine or tryptophan. D genes are given only for firm matches. Part of the rows lack a size; the others show once, few, many or a class for expanded clones.

d_gene,abundance,v_gene,j_gene,CDR3nt,CDR3aa
NA,NA,TRBV18,TRBJ2-2,TGTGCCAGCTCACCACCGAGGGGGACCACCGGGGAGCTGTTTTTT,CASSPPRGTTGELFF
NA,NA,TRBV18,TRBJ2-6,TGTGCCAGCTCACCGGACATGTCTGGGGCCAACGTCCTGACTTTC,CASSPDMSGANVLTF
TRBD1,once,TRBV18,TRBJ1-1,TGTGCCAGCTCACCGAGACAGGGGATGAACACTGAAGCTTTCTTT,CASSPRQGMNTEAFF
TRBD2,once,TRBV18,TRBJ2-7,TGTGCCAGCTCACGGGAGCCAGCGGGAGGCCACGAGCAGTACTTC,CASSREPAGGHEQYF
NA,NA,TRBV6-5,TRBJ1-6,TGTGCCAGCAGTACATCGACAGAGTATAATTCACCCCTCCACTTT,CASSTSTEYNSPLHF
TRBD1,NA,TRBV12-3/TRBV12-4,TRBJ1-2,TGTGCCAGCAGTCGACAGGGTTATGGCTACACCTTC,CASSRQGYGYTF
TRBD2,NA,TRBV19,TRBJ2-1,TGTGCCAGTAGTATGTCTAGCGGGAGGGGGTGGGGTTACAATGAGCAGTTCTTC,CASSMSSGRGWGYNEQFF
NA,NA,TRBV6-2/TRBV6-3,TRBJ2-7,TGTGCCAGCAGTTGGGCAGGAACCTACGAGCAGTACTTC,CASSWAGTYEQYF
NA,NA,TRBV7-8,TRBJ1-1,TGTGCCAGCAGCCACGGCGGGGCAGGTGAAGCTTTCTTT,CASSHGGAGEAFF
NA,NA,TRBV7-2,TRBJ2-7,TGTGCCAGCAGCTTAGGGGGGGGCCTCCCCTACGAGCAGTACTTC,CASSLGGGLPYEQYF
TRBD1,NA,TRBV9,TRBJ2-7,TGTGCCAGCAGCGCGACCGGGACAGATTACGAGCAGTACTTC,CASSATGTDYEQYF
TRBD1,NA,TRBV18,TRBJ2-3,TGTGCCAGCTCACCGAATCCACAGGGGACAACAGATACGCAGTATTTT,CASSPNPQGTTDTQYF
NA,NA,TRBV7-2,TRBJ2-1,TGTGCCAGCAGTTCAGGACAGCCTCTGCGTGAGCAGTTCTTC,CASSSGQPLREQFF
TRBD1,NA,TRBV18,TRBJ2-6,TGTGCCAGCTCAGCCACAGGGGGCATCGCTGGGGCCAACGTCCTGACTTTC,CASSATGGIAGANVLTF
TRBD1,NA,TRBV6-5,TRBJ1-4,TGTGCCAGCAGTTACGGGCCAGGGGGCGATCGGAAACTGTTTTTT,CASSYGPGGDRKLFF
NA,NA,TRBV2,TRBJ2-5,TGTGCCGGGCGTGAACAAGAGACCCAGTACTTC,CAGREQETQYF
TRBD1,NA,TRBV29-1,TRBJ1-2,TGCAGCGTTGAAGATCCGGACAGGGGCCGTGGCTACACCTTC,CSVEDPDRGRGYTF
TRBD2,NA,TRBV10-2,TRBJ2-5,TGCGCCAGCAGTGAGTCGTTGTCGTGGGGAGGGTCCCCTGACTCTTACTTC,CASSESLSWGGSPDSYF
NA,few,TRBV6-5,TRBJ2-2,TGTGCCAGCAGTTACGGCCTCACCGGGGAGCTGTTTTTT,CASSYGLTGELFF
TRBD1,few,TRBV18,TRBJ1-5,TGTGCCAGCTCACAAGTCCCGGGACAGGGGAGTAATCAGCCCCAGCATTTT,CASSQVPGQGSNQPQHF
NA,NA,TRBV2,TRBJ1-5,TGTGCCAGCAGTTTTTCCTCCGGGGTCCCCAGCAATCAGCCCCAGCATTTT,CASSFSSGVPSNQPQHF
TRBD1,NA,TRBV19,TRBJ2-2,TGTGCCAGTAGTATATCGACAGGGTTACCCGGGGAGCTGTTTTTT,CASSISTGLPGELFF
NA,NA,TRBV4-2,TRBJ2-6,TGTGCCAGCAGCCAAGACGGCCAGGGGTACGCTGGGGCCAACGTCCTGACTTTC,CASSQDGQGYAGANVLTF
TRBD2,NA,TRBV7-9,TRBJ2-7,TGTGCCAGCAGCTTAGATTTGGGACTAGACTCCTACGAGCAGTACTTC,CASSLDLGLDSYEQYF
TRBD1,NA,TRBV5-5,TRBJ2-3,TGTGCCAGCAGCTTACAGGGGGGTAGAGATACGCAGTATTTT,CASSLQGGRDTQYF
NA,NA,TRBV6-5,TRBJ1-2,TGTGCCAGCAGTCCTTCCGGGTTGGACTACTATGGCTACACCTTC,CASSPSGLDYYGYTF
TRBD2,NA,TRBV27,TRBJ2-3,TGTGCCAGCAGTTTGGCGGGGGGAGATACGCAGTATTTT,CASSLAGGDTQYF
TRBD1,NA,TRBV7-2,TRBJ2-3,TGTGCCAGCAGCTTAGAGGGACAGGGGGCGCTGGGTACGCAGTATTTT,CASSLEGQGALGTQYF
NA,NA,TRBV6-2/TRBV6-3,TRBJ1-2,TGTGCCAGCAGTCAGACTCAGGGATACGGCTACACCTTC,CASSQTQGYGYTF
TRBD1,once,TRBV7-9,TRBJ2-7,TGTGCCAGCAGCCACTTCCCAGGGACAGGGAACTCCTACGAGCAGTACTTC,CASSHFPGTGNSYEQYF
NA,NA,TRBV6-2/TRBV6-3,TRBJ1-5,TGTGCCAGCAGTTACCACGGGGGCAATCAGCCCCAGCATTTT,CASSYHGGNQPQHF
NA,NA,TRBV5-6,TRBJ1-6,TGTGCCAGCAGCTTGGCCGGGGGGTTGCCCCTCCACTTT,CASSLAGGLPLHF
TRBD2,NA,TRBV7-2,TRBJ2-3,TGTGCCAGCAGCTCCCGAGCGGGAATCACAGATACGCAGTATTTT,CASSSRAGITDTQYF
TRBD2,NA,TRBV4-1,TRBJ2-1,TGCGCCAGCAGCCCTTCGGCGACTAGCGGGATCAATGAGCAGTTCTTC,CASSPSATSGINEQFF
NA,few,TRBV9,TRBJ1-3,TGTGCCAGCAGCCCCGACAGCCCTAGCTCTGGAAACACCATATATTTT,CASSPDSPSSGNTIYF
NA,NA,TRBV10-3,TRBJ1-3,TGTGCCATCAGTGACCTTACAGGGCTTGGAAACACCATATATTTT,CAISDLTGLGNTIYF
TRBD1,NA,TRBV27,TRBJ1-1,TGTGCCAGCAGTTTAGGATGGGGACAGGGGAAAGCTTTCTTT,CASSLGWGQGKAFF
TRBD1,NA,TRBV27,TRBJ1-1,TGTGCCCGGTCGAGGGGGCGAGGCTGCACTGAAGCTTTCTTT,CARSRGRGCTEAFF
NA,NA,TRBV29-1,TRBJ1-4,TGCAGCGTCAGCAAGGGGTCACCTGCAACTAATGAAAAACTGTTTTTT,CSVSKGSPATNEKLFF
TRBD2,few,TRBV7-3,TRBJ2-1,TGTGCCAGCAGGAATCCGGGAGGTCTTCGCAATGAGCAGTTCTTC,CASRNPGGLRNEQFF
NA,NA,TRBV2,TRBJ1-5,TGTGCCAGCAGTGCAGGGGTCAGCAATCAGCCCCAGCATTTT,CASSAGVSNQPQHF
NA,NA,TRBV6-5,TRBJ1-4,TGTGCCAGCAGCCGACAAACTAATGAAAAACTGTTTTTT,CASSRQTNEKLFF
NA,NA,TRBV6-5,TRBJ2-1,TGTGCCAGCAACCTTCCGGACAATGAGCAGTTCTTC,CASNLPDNEQFF
NA,NA,TRBV30,TRBJ2-3,TGTGCCTGGAGCCAGGGTGTTACAGATACGCAGTATTTT,CAWSQGVTDTQYF
NA,NA,TRBV27,TRBJ2-7,TGTGCCAGCTCTCCCCCGGGAGTCCACGAGCAGTACTTC,CASSPPGVHEQYF
NA,NA,TRBV7-9,TRBJ1-1,TGTGCCAGCAGCCCGAGGGCGAATATGAACACTGAAGCTTTCTTT,CASSPRANMNTEAFF
NA,NA,TRBV14,TRBJ1-2,TGTGCCAGCAGCCAAGCCGGGGAACCCTATGGCTACACCTTC,CASSQAGEPYGYTF
TRBD1,NA,TRBV20-1,TRBJ1-1,TGCAGTGCTAGTAAACCCGGGACAGGGGACACTGAAGCTTTCTTT,CSASKPGTGDTEAFF
NA,NA,TRBV28,TRBJ1-2,TGTGCCAGCCTGAGGGGGTATGGCTACACCTTC,CASLRGYGYTF
TRBD1,NA,TRBV5-8,TRBJ2-7,TGTGCCAGCAGCTCGGGACAGCCAGCATCCTACGAGCAGTACTTC,CASSSGQPASYEQYF
TRBD2,NA,TRBV10-1,TRBJ2-1,TGCGCCAGCCTACTAGCGGGCAATGAGCAGTTCTTC,CASLLAGNEQFF
NA,NA,TRBV28,TRBJ1-2,TGTGCCAGCAGTTTAGGAGGGACGGTGGGAGGCTACACCTTC,CASSLGGTVGGYTF
NA,NA,TRBV19,TRBJ1-5,TGTGCCAGTAGTAGCCGCGGGGGAAACAATCAGCCCCAGCATTTT,CASSSRGGNNQPQHF
TRBD1,NA,TRBV28,TRBJ1-1,TGTGCCAGCGGGGACAGGACCTTCACTGAAGCTTTCTTT,CASGDRTFTEAFF